The clone carrying this TCR beta chain was seen a handful of times. As yet, its antigen is unknown. Researchers ran the PCR with 60 Vbeta and 13 Jbeta primers. Sequenced by immunoSEQ multiplex PCR; TCRdb stores in-frame clones only, minus some. The sample has some 210,000 clones, roughly 76% seen once. The sample belongs to a study of cytomegalovirus exposure and HLA in healthy donors. This CDR3 spans 13 amino acids. With 0 bases removed from V and 3 bases from J, the gap between germline ends came to 7 bases. Germline-derived CDR1 and CDR2 are SGHRS and YFSETQ. Study findings and constraints: Likely technical artifact: a cluster of highly shared sequence variants. CMV serostatus was the sole immune exposure information available. Overall, around 160 TCR beta chains were annotated as cytomegalovirus-associated. In presence/absence analyses, roughly uniform sequencing depth across donors was assumed.

The origin of this receptor is a woman aged 25-40 years in good health and CMV-seropositive. This chain uses TRBV5-1 with TRBJ2-7; no firm D call. The sequencing sample was made of PBMCs. The CDR3 is CASSLGLVYEQYF. The CDR3, as DNA: TGCGCCAGCAGCTTGGGCTTAGTCTACGAGCAGTACTTC.